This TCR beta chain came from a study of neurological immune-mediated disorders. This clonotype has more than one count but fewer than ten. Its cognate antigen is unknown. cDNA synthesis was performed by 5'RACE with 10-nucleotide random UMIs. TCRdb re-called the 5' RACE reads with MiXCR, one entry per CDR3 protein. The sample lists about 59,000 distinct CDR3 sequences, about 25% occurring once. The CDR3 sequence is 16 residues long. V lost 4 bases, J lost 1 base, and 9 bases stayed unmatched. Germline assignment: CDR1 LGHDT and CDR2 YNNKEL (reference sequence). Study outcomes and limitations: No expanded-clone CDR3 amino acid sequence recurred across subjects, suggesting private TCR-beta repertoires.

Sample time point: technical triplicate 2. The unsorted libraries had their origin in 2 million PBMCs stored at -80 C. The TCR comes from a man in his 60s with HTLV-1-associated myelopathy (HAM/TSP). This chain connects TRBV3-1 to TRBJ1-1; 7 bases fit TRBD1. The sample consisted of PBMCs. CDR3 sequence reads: CASSPGGADKNTEAFF. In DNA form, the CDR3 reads TGTGCCAGCAGCCCAGGGGGGGCCGACAAGAACACTGAAGCTTTCTTT.